The next 14 T cell receptor beta chains were all read from a single sample in a study of T-cell memory formation after mild COVID-19. One entry per CDR3 protein, called by TCRdb with MiXCR from the 5' RACE reads. The sample comprises 430,000 or so distinct CDR3 sequences, around a quarter of which are singletons, and 12% rests with the top ten. The sample taken for sequencing was PBMCs or a T cell subset sorted from them (not recorded which). The receptors here all came from an adult woman who had mild COVID-19 (a few samples of this study predate the infection). Cell type and time point are not known.

A few counts support this clonotype. V gene TRBV2 combines with J gene TRBJ2-1; the match to TRBD2 covers 14 bases. Germline V CDR1 and CDR2: SNHLY, FYNNEI. J was trimmed by 6 bases and V by 6 bases; bases with no gene match: 4. The CDR3 is 15 amino acids. CDR3 nucleotide sequence: TGTGCCAGCAGGGTTGGACTAGCGGGAGGCAATGAGCAGTTCTTC. Translation: CASRVGLAGGNEQFF.

This clonotype has more than one count but fewer than ten. The chain carries TRBV15 and TRBJ2-3; maybe TRBD2 (5 bases). The CDR3 has 17 amino acids. Germline CDR1 and CDR2: LNHNV and YYDKDF (reference sequence). V gave up 2 bases and J gave up 0 bases, with 15 bases separating them. The chain's CDR3 is CATSRPRSGTSTDTQYF. CDR3 DNA: TGTGCCACCAGCAGACCACGCAGCGGAACTAGCACAGATACGCAGTATTTT.

This clonotype was picked up a small number of times. The chain has TRBV11-2 and TRBJ2-5; no definite D call. The V gene's germline CDR1 is SGHAT and CDR2 FQNNGV. V gave up 2 bases and J gave up 0 bases, with 10 bases separating them. The CDR3 is made up of 15 amino acids. The CDR3 DNA follows: TGTGCCAGCAGCTTACGTCGGTGGGACCAAGAGACCCAGTACTTC. Its protein is CASSLRRWDQETQYF.

Only a few counts were recorded for this clonotype. The V and J genes are TRBV30 and TRBJ2-7; D is uncertain. The CDR3 is made up of 13 amino acids. The V gene lost 0 bases and the J gene lost 4 bases, with 10 bases spanning the gap. Germline CDR1 is GTSNPN and CDR2 is SVGIG (reference sequence). The CDR3 loop reads CAWSVGLKYEQYF. DNA of the CDR3: TGTGCCTGGAGTGTAGGCCTTAAATACGAGCAGTACTTC. The complete variable domain, with remaining parts taken from reference TRBV30 and TRBJ2-7, reads SQTIHQWPATLVQPVGSPLSLECTVEGTSNPNLYWYRQAAGRGLQLLFYSVGIGQISSEVPQNLSASRPQDRQFILSSKKLLLSDSGFYLCAWSVGLKYEQYFGPGTRLTVT.

This clonotype appeared a few times. The V gene is TRBV2, the J gene TRBJ2-3, with 8 bases fitting TRBD2. This CDR3 contains 14 residues. CDR1 is SNHLY, CDR2 FYNNEI, per germline. With V trimmed by 4 bases and J by 5 bases, 5 bases remained unmatched. CDR3 region: CASSVGGAQDTQYF. The CDR3 bases are TGTGCCAGCAGTGTCGGGGGGGCCCAAGATACGCAGTATTTT.

This clonotype was detected only a few times. The gene calls are TRBV6-2 or TRBV6-3 and TRBJ2-1; 7 bases are a match to TRBD2. Germline assignment: CDR1 MNHEY and CDR2 SVGEGT. The CDR3 consists of 14 residues. Unmatched junction bases numbered 4, after V lost 8 bases and J lost 0 bases. CDR3: CASGRLASYNEQFF. CDR3 sequence (DNA): TGTGCCAGCGGGAGACTAGCCTCCTACAATGAGCAGTTCTTC.

The CDR3 loop reads CSVVGRVASEQYF. As DNA, the CDR3 is TGCAGCGTTGTCGGCAGGGTGGCGAGCGAGCAGTACTTC. This chain connects TRBV29-1 to TRBJ2-7, with a possible D match to TRBD1 (5 bases). The length of the CDR3 is 13 residues. Germline V gene sequence: CDR1 SQVTM, CDR2 ANQGSEA. The V end was cut by 4 bases, the J end by 6 bases, with 16 bases between.

J is TRBJ1-1 and V is TRBV24-1; D unresolved. The ends were cut back, 6 bases at V and 2 bases at J, with 6 bases in the middle. CDR1 KGHDR and CDR2 SFDVKD come from the germline V gene. The CDR3 runs 12 residues. The CDR3: CATSQSNTEAFF. As DNA, the CDR3 is TGTGCCACCAGTCAATCTAACACTGAAGCTTTCTTT.

This chain links TRBV24-1 with TRBJ2-1; TRBD2 aligns across 8 bases. The CDR3 totals 16 residues. Looked up from germline, CDR1 is KGHDR and CDR2 is SFDVKD. Trimming removed 3 bases from V and 4 bases from J; junction bases left unmatched: 7. The CDR3 DNA follows: TGTGCCACCAGTGATGCCACTAGCGGAGGATACAATGAGCAGTTCTTC. It encodes CATSDATSGGYNEQFF.

The chain employs TRBV4-2 and TRBJ2-1, with 14 bases identical to TRBD2. V shed 5 bases and J 8 bases; nucleotides not matched to a gene: 2. This CDR3 has 14 residues. CDR1 LGHNA and CDR2 YNFKEQ come from the germline V gene. CDR3 protein: CASSLTSGRDEQFF. The CDR3 bases are TGTGCCAGCAGCTTGACTAGCGGGAGGGATGAGCAGTTCTTC.

This clonotype came up many times. J is TRBJ2-5 and V is TRBV5-1, with D perhaps TRBD1 or TRBD2 (6 bases each). Trimming left V 0 bases short and J 5 bases short, with 14 bases between. CDR3 size: 15 residues. CDR1 SGHRS and CDR2 YFSETQ come from the germline V gene. In DNA, the CDR3 is TGCGCCAGCAGCTTGGCCTCGGGGGCCGGGGAGACCCAGTACTTC. It specifies CASSLASGAGETQYF.

This chain connects TRBV7-9 to TRBJ1-1; D gene ambiguous. CDR3 length: 15 residues. CDR1 and CDR2 from the germline V gene are SEHNR and FQNEAQ (reference sequence). The V and J ends lost 5 bases and 1 base respectively, with 14 bases between them. The CDR3 DNA sequence: TGTGCCAGCAGCGTCGGCCATGGGCGGAACACTGAAGCTTTCTTT. As protein: CASSVGHGRNTEAFF.

This clonotype has just a few counts. The rearrangement links TRBV18 to TRBJ1-1; possible D gene TRBD1, 6 bases. The CDR3 contains 14 residues. Trimming took 2 bases from V and 1 from J, leaving 8 bases between them. Germline lookup yields CDR1 KGHSH and CDR2 LQKENI. The chain's CDR3 is CASSPTGTNTEAFF. The CDR3 DNA sequence: TGTGCCAGCTCACCAACAGGGACGAACACTGAAGCTTTCTTT.

This chain links TRBV2 with TRBJ2-5, with 10 bases aligning to TRBD1. CDR3 size: 14 residues. CDR1 SNHLY and CDR2 FYNNEI come from the germline V gene. V was clipped by 5 bases and J by 4 bases; unmatched bases: 4. The CDR3 here is CASSKDRGPETQYF. As DNA, the CDR3 is TGTGCCAGCAGTAAAGACAGGGGGCCAGAGACCCAGTACTTC.